The entry that follows covers one T cell receptor (beta chain) sequence. In the authors' methods: The authors estimated nucleated cell counts from reference gene primer amplification. Using immunoSEQ multiplex PCR, the repertoire was profiled, and TCRdb retains in-frame clones only, with some absent. That table gives V, J and clone size, and the DNA gave D and trimming. Among 70,000 to 80,000 clones listed, around 90% were seen once. CDR1 and CDR2 from the germline V gene are MDHEN and SYDVKM. The CDR3 spans 17 residues. V dropped 5 bases and J dropped 6; count of bases not matched to a gene: 15. This record comes from a study of blood T cell repertoires in COVID-19. Study at large: Acute and convalescent COVID-19 samples came from the United States, Italy and Spain. T cells, B-cell-depleted T cells, or PBMCs supplied cDNA or gDNA.

The clonotype originates from a woman between 45 and 60 years old with acute or convalescent COVID-19. Material: peripheral blood. The chain employs TRBV28 and TRBJ2-1; TRBD2 matches at 8 bases. CDR3 sequence reads: CASSLGTSGTSLNEQFF. DNA for the CDR3: TGTGCCAGCAGTCTAGGGACCTCCGGGACTAGTCTCAATGAGCAGTTCTTC.